This is a list of T cell receptor beta chains from one sample in a study of T cell responses to AZD1222 COVID-19 vaccine. Assay used: immunoSEQ multiplex PCR; TCRdb lists only in-frame clones, some missing. The sample lists about 120,000 clones; around 83% were seen once. The specimen was peripheral blood, collected 28 days after the second AZD1222 dose. These TCRs come from an adult who received the AZD1222 COVID-19 vaccine. Both conserved end residues are part of each CDR3. Fields, in order: D gene, J gene, clone size, V gene, CDR3 DNA, CDR3 protein. A D gene is named only where the DNA matches it firmly. Clone size is given for some rows only: seen once, a few or many times, or a class if the clone is expanded.

.,TRBJ2-3,once,TRBV10-3,TGTGCCATCAGTGAAACCTCAACTAGCACAGATACGCAGTATTTT,CAISETSTSTDTQYF
TRBD2,TRBJ2-1,.,TRBV5-1,TGCGCCAGCAGCAAAAGACTAGCGGGGGAAATAAATGAGCAGTTCTTC,CASSKRLAGEINEQFF
.,TRBJ1-2,once,TRBV24-1,TGTGCCACCAGTGATTTGCGGGGCCACTATGGCTACACCTTC,CATSDLRGHYGYTF
.,TRBJ1-2,.,TRBV19,TGTGCCAGTAAGGAGTCAGACCTTTACTATGGCTACACCTTC,CASKESDLYYGYTF
.,TRBJ1-1,.,TRBV15,TGTGCCACCAGCAGAGCCGGGGACTACACTGAAGCTTTCTTT,CATSRAGDYTEAFF
.,TRBJ2-3,once,TRBV3-1/TRBV3-2,TGTGCCAGCAGCCAAGCAGAGGGGTTCCGCACAGATACGCAGTATTTT,CASSQAEGFRTDTQYF
.,TRBJ1-2,few,TRBV19,TGTGCCAGTAGTATCTCGGTGGGGCAATATGGCTACACCTTC,CASSISVGQYGYTF
TRBD2,TRBJ2-3,.,TRBV6-1,TGTGCCAGCAGTGCGGGACTAGCGGGGGGTTCAGATACGCAGTATTTT,CASSAGLAGGSDTQYF
.,TRBJ1-2,.,TRBV5-5,TGTGCCAGCAGCTTGTCGAGTGGGCCACTTAACTATGGCTACACCTTC,CASSLSSGPLNYGYTF
TRBD1,TRBJ1-1,.,TRBV7-3,TGTGCCAGCAGCTTTAGGGCGACAGGGTTGAACACTGAAGCTTTCTTT,CASSFRATGLNTEAFF
.,TRBJ1-4,.,TRBV5-4,TGTGCCAGCAAGGGCAGCCGAAATGAAAAACTGTTTTTT,CASKGSRNEKLFF
.,TRBJ1-3,.,TRBV7-9,TGTGCCAGCAGCTTAATGGGTTCCTCTGGAAACACCATATATTTT,CASSLMGSSGNTIYF
.,TRBJ1-1,once,TRBV5-1,TGCGCCAGCAGCTTGGTAGGCCGCGGTATGAACACTGAAGCTTTCTTT,CASSLVGRGMNTEAFF
.,TRBJ1-3,.,TRBV16,TGTGCCAGCAGCTCACGGACGGAGGGAAACACCATATATTTT,CASSSRTEGNTIYF
.,TRBJ2-7,once,TRBV15,TGTGCCACCAGCAGAGACAGGATCGAGCAGTACTTC,CATSRDRIEQYF
.,TRBJ1-1,.,TRBV5-1,TGCGCCAGCAGCTACCGGGACGTCGTCACTGAAGCTTTCTTT,CASSYRDVVTEAFF
TRBD2,TRBJ2-5,.,TRBV15,TGTGCCACCAGCCGCCGGACTAGCGGCCAAGAGACCCAGTACTTC,CATSRRTSGQETQYF
.,TRBJ1-5,.,TRBV28,TGTGCCAGCAGTTCGGGGGGGCCAAGCAATCAGCCCCAGCATTTT,CASSSGGPSNQPQHF
.,TRBJ2-5,.,TRBV14,TGTGCCAGCAGCCAAGAATTGACCGGGGCAGGGGAGACCCAGTACTTC,CASSQELTGAGETQYF
.,TRBJ2-5,once,TRBV29-1,TGCAGCTCCGGTAGTCTGTACCAAGAGACCCAGTACTTC,CSSGSLYQETQYF
TRBD1,TRBJ1-5,.,TRBV7-2,TGTGCCAGCAGTCGGGACAGATCCCAGCCCCAGCATTTT,CASSRDRSQPQHF
.,TRBJ2-7,once,TRBV28,TGTGCCAGCAGTTTTCCTGGGGGCCTTGGCTACGAGCAGTACTTC,CASSFPGGLGYEQYF
TRBD1,TRBJ1-6,.,TRBV7-2,TGTGCCAGCAGCTCCCAGGGGGCAGGTTCACCCCTCCACTTT,CASSSQGAGSPLHF
.,TRBJ1-1,.,TRBV6-5,TGTGCCAGCAGTACCTCCCGGTACACTGAAGCTTTCTTT,CASSTSRYTEAFF
TRBD1,TRBJ1-2,.,TRBV27,TGTGCCAGCACCAAGACCGGGACAGGGGGCCTTGGCTACACCTTC,CASTKTGTGGLGYTF
TRBD1,TRBJ2-7,once,TRBV29-1,TGCAGCGCCGGGGACAGCCCATACGAGCAGTACTTC,CSAGDSPYEQYF
.,TRBJ1-5,.,TRBV19,TGTGCCAGTAGTATTCAGGGGCCCCTCGCCCCCCAGCATTTT,CASSIQGPLAPQHF
.,TRBJ1-6,.,TRBV13,TGTGCCAGCAGCTTTAGGGGGGCGGCCGGGACTTATAATTCACCCCTCCACTTT,CASSFRGAAGTYNSPLHF
TRBD1,TRBJ1-2,.,TRBV27,TGTGCCAGCAGTTTCTGGGGACAGGGAAGAGGCGATGGCTACACCTTC,CASSFWGQGRGDGYTF
TRBD1,TRBJ2-7,.,TRBV27,TGTGCCAGCAGTTTAACGGACAGGGTGGGCGAGCAGTACTTC,CASSLTDRVGEQYF
.,TRBJ1-2,.,TRBV30,TGTGCCTGGAGTCCTACAGGAAACTATGGCTACACCTTC,CAWSPTGNYGYTF
.,TRBJ1-6,.,TRBV2,TGTGCCAGCAGTGAAGTCCGGGTAACGTCACCCCTCCACTTT,CASSEVRVTSPLHF
TRBD1,TRBJ1-2,.,TRBV5-6,TGTGCCAGCAGCTTGACGGGACAGTACTATGGCTACACCTTC,CASSLTGQYYGYTF
.,TRBJ1-6,.,TRBV6-5,TGTGCCAGCACCCTCGGACAGAATAATTCACCCCTCCACTTT,CASTLGQNNSPLHF
.,TRBJ2-3,.,TRBV7-8,TGTGCCAGCAGCCAAACTTCCCGCACAGATACGCAGTATTTT,CASSQTSRTDTQYF
TRBD1,TRBJ1-1,few,TRBV2,TGTGCCAGCAGTAAAGGACAGGGTTGGACTGAAGCTTTCTTT,CASSKGQGWTEAFF
.,TRBJ2-7,.,TRBV15,TGTGCCACCAGCAGAGAGCCGGGAACAGAAACCTACGAGCAGTACTTC,CATSREPGTETYEQYF
TRBD1,TRBJ1-1,.,TRBV27,TGTGCCAGCAGGCGAACGGGCGGACAGGGGAACACTGAAGCTTTCTTT,CASRRTGGQGNTEAFF
TRBD1,TRBJ2-7,.,TRBV7-9,TGTGCCAGCAGCCCTTATTCCGGGACAGGGGTCCACGAGCAGTACTTC,CASSPYSGTGVHEQYF
TRBD2,TRBJ2-3,.,TRBV3-1/TRBV3-2,TGTGCCAGCAGCCAGGGACTAGCGGGGGGGCGCCCCAGCACAGATACGCAGTATTTT,CASSQGLAGGRPSTDTQYF
.,TRBJ1-1,.,TRBV18,TGTGCCAGCTCCCAGGTGAACACTGAAGCTTTCTTT,CASSQVNTEAFF
.,TRBJ1-2,.,TRBV5-1,TGCGCCAGCAGCTTGATGGGGGGGCGAGGCTACACCTTC,CASSLMGGRGYTF
.,TRBJ2-2,.,TRBV2,TGTGCCAGCAGCGAGGAGACCGGGGAGCTGTTTTTT,CASSEETGELFF
.,TRBJ1-2,once,TRBV18,TGTGCCAGCTCACCAAGCCAAGGGGCGGACTATGGCTACACCTTC,CASSPSQGADYGYTF
.,TRBJ2-3,.,TRBV5-1,TGCGCCAGCAAACCAGGGGGGACAGATACGCAGTATTTT,CASKPGGTDTQYF
.,TRBJ1-2,.,TRBV5-5,TGTGCCAGCAGCTTGGGCCAGAGCTTCTATGGCTACACCTTC,CASSLGQSFYGYTF
.,TRBJ2-7,.,TRBV11-2,TGTGCCAGCAGCCCCGCGAGGACAGACCTTTCGCAGCAGTACTTC,CASSPARTDLSQQYF
TRBD1,TRBJ2-5,.,TRBV11-3,TGTGCCAGCAGCTTCGGACAGGCCCACGGGGCCCAGTACTTC,CASSFGQAHGAQYF